This T cell receptor (beta chain) was found in a study of monozygotic twins with inflammatory bowel disease. Germline loops: CDR1 SGHKS, CDR2 YYEKEE (reference sequence). This CDR3 has 13 amino acids. Blood was collected, roughly 2.5 ml per donor. Making each TCR library took 3,500 to 4,500 ng of total RNA. TCRdb reprocessed the 5' RACE reads, keeping one entry per CDR3 protein, no DNA. The listing contains about 380,000 distinct CDR3 sequences. General observations from the study: Especially where disease activity was present, IBD patients had fewer clonotypes in common with others than healthy twins did.

Concerning this clonotype itself: What it binds is not known.

This chain uses TRBV5-5 with TRBJ2-1; checking the TCRdb D call of TRBD2 is not possible without DNA. The specimen was blood. This TCR was sampled from a human donor with ulcerative colitis or Crohn's disease, or a healthy co-twin of an affected twin (not recorded which). The CDR3 spells CASSSLGRPEQFF.